The clone carrying this TCR beta chain turned up a few times. This entry is derived from a study of patients and donors after allogeneic stem cell transplantation. Trimming left V 2 bases short and J 2 bases short, with 18 bases between. This CDR3 comprises 17 residues. CDR1 and CDR2 (germline): KGHSH, LQKENI. TCRdb independently ran MiXCR on the RT-PCR reads; one entry per CDR3 protein. This sample has tens of thousands of distinct CDR3 sequences, with more than 30% found just once. The sequence was collected from a human donor who was either an allogeneic HSCT recipient or a stem cell or donor lymphocyte infusion donor (not recorded which). It is not recorded whose cells these are; they may come from a transplant donor. The chain links TRBV18 to TRBJ1-2; D remains unclear. Sequencing was carried out using blood, either unsorted or a sorted T cell fraction (not recorded which). CDR3 protein: CASSPVGLLTTNYGYTF. CDR3 coding DNA: TGTGCCAGCTCACCAGTGGGCCTCCTAACGACCAACTATGGCTACACCTTC.